This entry describes one TCR beta chain. Library preparation (for TCRbeta) was performed with unique molecular identifiers. MiXCR was run by TCRdb on the PCR reads, yielding one entry per CDR3 protein. The table shows around 400,000 distinct CDR3 sequences, with over 20% occurring only once. These data are taken from a study of T-cell reconstitution after alpha-beta-depleted transplantation in children. Germline loops: CDR1 LGHNA, CDR2 YNFKEQ. The CDR3 runs 15 residues. The V end was cut by 0 bases, the J end by 4 bases, with 10 bases between. The material was PBMCs from the stem cell graft donor, obtained from the stem cell graft. The receptor was isolated from a human donor who donated a stem cell graft to a child with acute myeloid leukemia. V is TRBV4-2 and J is TRBJ2-1, with D perhaps TRBD2 (6 bases). CDR3 region: CASSQEGTSYNEQFF. In DNA, the CDR3 is TGTGCCAGCAGCCAAGAGGGGACTTCTTACAATGAGCAGTTCTTC.